This TCR beta chain was retrieved from a study of T cell changes during pregnancy in multiple sclerosis. TCRdb's table, derived via immunoSEQ multiplex PCR, lists solely in-frame clones and lacks some. This table has more than 50,000 clones, about 89% appearing once. The junction had 11 bases not matched to a gene; V was cut back by 2 bases and J by 9 bases. The CDR3 runs to 16 residues. Germline lookup yields CDR1 MNHNS and CDR2 SASEGT. This sequence originates from a female donor in good health, enrolled as a control in a pregnancy study. J is TRBJ1-5 and V is TRBV6-1; 9 bases are shared with TRBD1. Sequenced here: CD4+ T cells from peripheral blood mononuclear cells, sampled after pregnancy. CDR3 in amino acids: CASSELSGQGTLPQHF. The CDR3 region has the DNA TGTGCCAGCAGTGAACTCTCCGGACAGGGGACCTTGCCCCAGCATTTT.